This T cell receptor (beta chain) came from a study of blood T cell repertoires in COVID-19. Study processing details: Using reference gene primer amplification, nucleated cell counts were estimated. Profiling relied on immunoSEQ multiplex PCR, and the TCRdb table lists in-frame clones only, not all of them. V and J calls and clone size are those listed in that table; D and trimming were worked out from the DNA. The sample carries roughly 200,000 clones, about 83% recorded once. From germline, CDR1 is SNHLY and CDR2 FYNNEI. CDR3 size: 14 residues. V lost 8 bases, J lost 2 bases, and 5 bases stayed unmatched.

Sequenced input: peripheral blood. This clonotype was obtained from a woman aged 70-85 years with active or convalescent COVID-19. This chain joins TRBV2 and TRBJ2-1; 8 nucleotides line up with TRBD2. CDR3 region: CASQRESAYNEQFF. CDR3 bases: TGTGCCAGCCAGCGGGAGTCCGCCTACAATGAGCAGTTCTTC.